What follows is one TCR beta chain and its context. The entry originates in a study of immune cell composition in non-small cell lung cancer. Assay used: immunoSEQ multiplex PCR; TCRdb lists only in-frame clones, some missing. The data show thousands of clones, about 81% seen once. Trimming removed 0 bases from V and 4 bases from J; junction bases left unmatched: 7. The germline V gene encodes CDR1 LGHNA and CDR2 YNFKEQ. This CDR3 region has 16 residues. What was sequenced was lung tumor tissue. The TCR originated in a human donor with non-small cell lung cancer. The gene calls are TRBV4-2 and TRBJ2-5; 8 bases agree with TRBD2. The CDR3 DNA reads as TGTGCCAGCAGCCAAGATGGGGGACTAGGCGTAGAGACCCAGTACTTC. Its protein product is CASSQDGGLGVETQYF.